This TCR beta chain stems from a study of shared clonotypes between healthy human individuals. Study-wide results and caveats: Estimated richness values were generally larger in naive subsets than in memory subsets. The researchers took only blood, and tissue repertoires probably look different.

Trimming removed 0 bases from V and 0 bases from J, with 4 bases in between. Germline V gene sequence: CDR1 SGHRS, CDR2 YFSETQ. The CDR3 spans 15 residues. This clone was picked up one time. Its specificity is unknown. Deep-level running was used for the assay. TCRdb keeps only in-frame clones here, not all; method: immunoSEQ multiplex PCR. The sample lists 300,000 to 400,000 clones; less than 75% were seen once. The chain carries TRBV5-1 and TRBJ2-6; D gene ambiguous. The source material was memory CD4+ T cells sorted from blood. The subset was: CD45RA-negative fraction. The sequence was collected from a man under 40 in good health. CDR3 residues: CASSLANSGANVLTF. CDR3 DNA sequence: TGCGCCAGCAGCTTGGCGAACTCTGGGGCCAACGTCCTGACTTTC.